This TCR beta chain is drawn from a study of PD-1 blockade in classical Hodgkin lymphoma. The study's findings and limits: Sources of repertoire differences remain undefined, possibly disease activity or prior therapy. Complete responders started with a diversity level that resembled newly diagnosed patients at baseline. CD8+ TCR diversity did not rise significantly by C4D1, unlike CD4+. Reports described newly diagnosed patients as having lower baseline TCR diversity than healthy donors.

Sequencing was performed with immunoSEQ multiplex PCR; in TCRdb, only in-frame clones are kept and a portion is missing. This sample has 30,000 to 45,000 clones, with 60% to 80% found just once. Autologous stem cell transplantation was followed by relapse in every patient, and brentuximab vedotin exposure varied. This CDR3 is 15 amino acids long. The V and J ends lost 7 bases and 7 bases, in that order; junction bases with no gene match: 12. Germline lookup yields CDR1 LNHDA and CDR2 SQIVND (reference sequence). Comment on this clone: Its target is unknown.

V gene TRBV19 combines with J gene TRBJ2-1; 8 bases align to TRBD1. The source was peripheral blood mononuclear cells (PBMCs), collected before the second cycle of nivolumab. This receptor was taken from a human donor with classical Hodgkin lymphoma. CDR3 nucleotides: TGTGCCAGTAACCATATAGGGACAGGCGGAAATGAGCAGTTCTTC. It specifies CASNHIGTGGNEQFF.